Listed here are 2 T cell receptor beta chains from one sample, sequenced in a study of cytomegalovirus exposure and HLA in healthy donors (TCRdb year 2017). The library was prepared using the immunoSEQ multiplex PCR assay. A mixture of 60 forward primers for TCR Vbeta segments and 13 reverse primers for TCR Jbeta segments was used in the multiplex PCR. TCRdb provides this immuneACCESS table in a form limited to in-frame rearrangements. Some clones are lacking; in checked studies, under half of them reflect an unresolved V gene, and why the rest are absent is not known. The sample table lists some 130,000 clones, about 85% of them with a count of one. The biggest ten clones account for more than 1.5% of the sample. The sample was PBMCs. The receptor source for this set is a boy younger than 18 in good health and CMV-seronegative.

This chain uses TRBV20-1 with TRBJ1-1; D gene unclear. Trimming took off 3 bases at V and 4 bases at J, with 6 bases between the two ends. This CDR3 has 11 residues. Germline loops: CDR1 DFQATT, CDR2 SNEGSKA (reference sequence). CDR3 nucleotides: TGCAGTGCTAGTATCCCCACTGAAGCTTTCTTT. This gives the protein CSASIPTEAFF.

Here the CDR3 DNA reads TGTGCCAGCAGCACTGATACGACCGGGACAATTAAAGAGACCCAGTACTTC. This translates into CASSTDTTGTIKETQYF. The chain combines TRBV9 with TRBJ2-5; D is possibly TRBD1 (6 bases). The CDR3 is made up of 17 amino acids. Looked up from germline, CDR1 is SGDLS and CDR2 is YYNGEE. V was clipped by 4 bases and J by 3 bases, with 22 bases between them.